This TCR beta chain was sequenced in a study of T cell repertoires in cytomegalovirus infection. Study-wide context: Carrying CMV and the relevant HLA type showed in public TCR beta signatures. Study results and limitations: In two of eight donors, the top clonotype was HLA-C-restricted CMV-specific. Summed public TCR beta family frequency identified CMV carriers bearing the relevant HLA.

Trimming shortened V by 5 bases and J by 0 bases, and 11 bases separated the two germline ends. Germline values: CDR1 SGHTA, CDR2 FQGNSA. The CDR3 is 15 amino acids. TCRdb analysed the reads with MiXCR anew, one entry per CDR3 protein. The sample lists about 180,000 distinct CDR3 sequences, around 14% occurring once. This clonotype has at least ten counts. The antigen is undetermined. The TCR originated in a human donor in good health (CMV status not recorded). Some clones in this sample may be carry-over from other donors' samples. Input material: PBMCs. The rearrangement links TRBV7-2 to TRBJ1-5, with a tentative D call TRBD1 (5 bases). CDR3 sequence: CASSPRDFSNQPQHF. For the CDR3, the DNA is TGTGCCAGCAGCCCCAGGGACTTTAGCAATCAGCCCCAGCATTTT.